What follows are 24 T cell receptor beta chains derived from one specimen sequenced in a study of T cells after yellow fever vaccination. MiXCR was run by TCRdb on the 5' RACE reads, yielding one entry per CDR3 protein. The sample consists of around 250,000 distinct CDR3 sequences, 6% to 7.5% of them appearing once. Sequences were derived from CD4+ T cells sorted from PBMCs, sampled 15 days after the yellow fever booster vaccination. Every receptor here comes from a man aged 25 to 40 who received the YFV17D yellow fever vaccine.

The chain joins TRBV7-2 to TRBJ2-7; the match to TRBD2 covers 7 bases. Looked up from germline, CDR1 is SGHTA and CDR2 is FQGNSA. V gave up 4 bases and J gave up 2 bases; unmatched junction bases: 8. This CDR3 region has 15 residues. For the CDR3, the DNA is TGTGCCAGCAGCTCATCGTCACTAGCGACCTACGAGCAGTACTTC. Its protein is CASSSSSLATYEQYF.

The chain carries TRBV20-1 and TRBJ2-2, with 8 bases aligning to TRBD2. Germline V gene lookup returns CDR1 DFQATT and CDR2 SNEGSKA (reference sequence). This CDR3 has 16 amino acids. V dropped 0 bases and J dropped 4; count of bases not matched to a gene: 7. Here the CDR3 reads CSARDAGGAGTGELFF. The CDR3, as DNA: TGCAGTGCTAGAGATGCGGGGGGCGCGGGCACCGGGGAGCTGTTTTTT.

There are many counts of this clonotype. CDR3 loop: CASSPNSGSYEQYF. The CDR3 nucleotides read TGTGCCAGCAGCCCCAATAGCGGTTCCTACGAGCAGTACTTC. This chain links TRBV7-3 with TRBJ2-7; D might be TRBD2 (6 bases). The CDR3 sequence is 14 residues long. Between the trimmed V and J ends, which lost 5 bases and 1 base, there was a span of 12 bases. Germline CDR1 and CDR2: SGHTA and FQGTGA.

The V and J genes are TRBV30 and TRBJ2-7, with D maybe TRBD1 (5 bases). This CDR3 region has 13 residues. CDR1 is GTSNPN, CDR2 SVGIG, per germline (reference sequence). Deletions cut 4 bases from V and 2 bases from J, with 12 bases between. The CDR3 region has the DNA TGTGCCTGGATACGGACACCAACCTACGAGCAGTACTTC. Amino acid sequence: CAWIRTPTYEQYF.

This chain connects TRBV5-1 to TRBJ2-7; the D gene is possibly TRBD1 (6 bases). Trimming cost V 1 base and J 5 bases, with 10 bases left between them. The CDR3 sequence is 13 residues long. Looked up from germline, CDR1 is SGHRS and CDR2 is YFSETQ. CDR3 in amino acids: CASSLRGSHEQYF. CDR3 DNA sequence: TGCGCCAGCAGCTTGAGGGGGTCCCACGAGCAGTACTTC.

J is TRBJ2-6 and V is TRBV30; D remains ambiguous. V shed 0 bases and J shed 0 bases, with 6 bases lying between them. Germline V gives CDR1 GTSNPN, CDR2 SVGIG (reference sequence). The CDR3 consists of 15 residues. The CDR3 loop is CAWSVLFSGANVLTF. As DNA, the CDR3 is TGTGCCTGGAGTGTACTGTTCTCTGGGGCCAACGTCCTGACTTTC.

This clonotype was counted many times. The chain uses TRBV6-1 and TRBJ1-3, with no clear D. Trimming removed 10 bases from V and 0 bases from J, with 13 bases in between. Germline loops: CDR1 MNHNS, CDR2 SASEGT. CDR3 length: 14 residues. For the CDR3, the DNA is TGTGCCACCAGCCCACTACTCTCTGGAAACACCATATATTTT. Translation: CATSPLLSGNTIYF.

This clonotype was detected a few times. CDR3 amino acids: CASSAQREPLEQYF. CDR3 coding DNA: TGTGCCAGCAGCGCACAACGGGAGCCCCTCGAGCAGTACTTC. V is TRBV21-1 and J is TRBJ2-7. TRBV21-1 is a documented pseudogene. This CDR3 contains 14 residues.

This clonotype was counted a few times. The V gene is TRBV6-5, the J gene TRBJ1-2; the D gene is possibly TRBD1 (5 bases). Trimming stripped 6 bases from V and 0 bases from J, with 8 bases between. CDR1 is MNHEY and CDR2 is SVGAGI in the germline V gene. This CDR3 has 13 amino acids. The CDR3 spells CASSQGANYGYTF. CDR3 in DNA: TGTGCCAGCAGCCAGGGCGCTAACTATGGCTACACCTTC.

This clonotype was seen ten or more times. The genes are TRBV10-3 and TRBJ2-1; 9 bases fit TRBD2. CDR3 size: 13 residues. V trimming: 7 bases; J trimming: 4 bases; junction bases outside the gene matches: 2. Per the germline V gene, CDR1 is ENHRY and CDR2 is SYGVKD. CDR3 sequence reads: CAIKAGGYNEQFF. The CDR3 DNA sequence: TGTGCCATCAAGGCGGGAGGGTACAATGAGCAGTTCTTC.

The genes are TRBV12-3 or TRBV12-4 and TRBJ2-2; D uncertain. The CDR3 is 14 residues long. Trimming stripped 3 bases from V and 3 bases from J, with 8 bases between. The CDR3 sequence: CASSFQQHTGELFF. The CDR3 nucleotides are TGTGCCAGCAGTTTTCAACAACACACCGGGGAGCTGTTTTTT.

The V and J genes are TRBV20-1 and TRBJ2-4; 9 nucleotides agree with TRBD2. The germline V gene encodes CDR1 DFQATT and CDR2 SNEGSKA (reference sequence). The CDR3 runs 16 residues. The CDR3: CCRTGELAGAKNIQYF. The CDR3, as DNA: TGCTGCAGGACCGGTGAACTAGCGGGAGCCAAAAACATTCAGTACTTC.

This clonotype turned up a few times. V gene TRBV12-3 or TRBV12-4 combines with J gene TRBJ2-7, with 7 bases fitting TRBD2. The CDR3 contains 15 residues. The junction had 10 bases not matched to a gene; V was cut back by 6 bases and J by 2 bases. Written as DNA, the CDR3 is TGTGCCAGCAGGGGAGGGACGGATCCAACCTACGAGCAGTACTTC. Residues: CASRGGTDPTYEQYF.

This clonotype was recorded a few times. This sequence joins TRBV7-2 and TRBJ2-7; D tentatively fits TRBD1 or TRBD2 (7 bases each). The V end was cut by 5 bases, the J end by 6 bases, with 17 bases between. Looked up from germline, CDR1 is SGHTA and CDR2 is FQGNSA. The CDR3 is 14 residues long. CDR3 in amino acids: CASSPGGAWGEQYF. The CDR3 DNA reads TGTGCCAGCAGCCCAGGGGGGGCTTGGGGCGAGCAGTACTTC.

Only a few counts were recorded for this clonotype. The J gene is TRBJ2-7, the V gene TRBV24-1; D not resolved. Germline V gives CDR1 KGHDR, CDR2 SFDVKD. The CDR3 totals 13 residues. V lost 4 bases and J 7 bases, leaving 13 bases between the germline ends. CDR3 DNA sequence: TGTGCCACCAGTGAGGATGGCATCGGAGAGCAGTACTTC. This codes for CATSEDGIGEQYF.

This sequence joins TRBV5-4 and TRBJ2-3; D is perhaps TRBD1 (5 bases). The V end was cut by 5 bases, the J end by 1 base, with 17 bases between. The CDR3 has 16 amino acids. CDR1 is SGHNT, CDR2 YYREEE, per germline (reference sequence). CDR3 in amino acids: CASSTPKGWGTDTQYF. The DNA for the CDR3 is TGTGCCAGCAGTACCCCCAAGGGGTGGGGCACAGATACGCAGTATTTT.

This clonotype has more than one count but fewer than ten. The CDR3 here is CASSVGSSYNSPLHF. CDR3 nucleotides: TGTGCCAGCAGTGTCGGGAGCTCCTATAATTCACCCCTCCACTTT. V is TRBV12-3 or TRBV12-4 and J is TRBJ1-6; the D is unclear. The CDR3 totals 15 residues. V was pared by 5 bases and J by 0 bases, with 8 bases between.

The chain is built from TRBV10-3 and TRBJ2-1, with D unclear. V lost 2 bases, J lost 4 bases, and 9 bases lay in between. CDR3 length: 14 amino acids. Germline CDR1 is ENHRY and CDR2 is SYGVKD. CDR3 nucleotide sequence: TGTGCCATCAGTGAGGGGTTAGCTTACAATGAGCAGTTCTTC. It codes for CAISEGLAYNEQFF.

This chain links TRBV6-5 with TRBJ1-6; TRBD1 might be the D (6 bases). Between the trimmed V and J ends, which lost 0 bases and 7 bases, there was a span of 13 bases. CDR1 and CDR2 from the germline V gene are MNHEY and SVGAGI. The length of the CDR3 is 16 residues. In DNA form, the CDR3 reads TGTGCCAGCAGTTACTCGGACAGTGTCCGCAATTCACCCCTCCACTTT. Translated, it gives CASSYSDSVRNSPLHF.

This rearrangement joins TRBV27 to TRBJ2-7; TRBD1 is a possible D gene (6 bases). CDR1 and CDR2 from the germline V gene are MNHEY and SMNVEV (reference sequence). Trimming took off 3 bases at V and 2 bases at J, with 11 bases between the two ends. This CDR3 comprises 14 residues. CDR3 sequence reads: CASSFAGQPYEQYF. The CDR3 nucleotides read TGTGCCAGCAGTTTCGCCGGACAGCCCTACGAGCAGTACTTC.

This clonotype has a handful of counts. The chain combines TRBV6-2 or TRBV6-3 with TRBJ2-7, with 10 bases that match TRBD2. The CDR3 is made up of 17 amino acids. In germline, CDR1 is MNHEY, CDR2 SVGEGT. J lost 1 base, V lost 0 bases, and 6 bases had no gene match. Here the CDR3 reads CASSYSRTSGLSYEQYF. Written as DNA, the CDR3 is TGTGCCAGCAGTTACTCACGGACTAGCGGACTATCCTACGAGCAGTACTTC.

This clonotype was found many times. The chain combines TRBV28 with TRBJ2-7; 9 bases map to TRBD2. With 4 bases clipped from V and 6 bases from J, the junction kept 7 bases outside the gene matches. The CDR3 runs 14 residues. Per germline, CDR1 MDHEN and CDR2 SYDVKM. Written as DNA, the CDR3 is TGTGCCAGCAGTTCCTTAGCGGGAGAGAGCGAGCAGTACTTC. It encodes CASSSLAGESEQYF.

This clonotype was seen more than once but under ten times. The gene calls are TRBV11-2 and TRBJ2-3; 8 bases match TRBD2. Germline V gene lookup returns CDR1 SGHAT and CDR2 FQNNGV. The CDR3 is 15 residues long. V gave up 3 bases and J gave up 1 base; unmatched junction bases: 3. CDR3 region: CASSFGAGGTDTQYF. The CDR3 region has the DNA TGTGCCAGCAGCTTTGGAGCGGGGGGCACAGATACGCAGTATTTT.

This clonotype was counted ten times or more. The gene calls are TRBV28 and TRBJ1-1; 7 bases agree with TRBD1. The CDR3 covers 13 residues. V was clipped by 5 bases and J by 11 bases; unmatched bases: 11. Germline V gene data show CDR1 as MDHEN and CDR2 as SYDVKM. The DNA of the CDR3 is TGTGCCAGCAGTGTATCGAGGGACAGAAGGGCTTTCTTT. This translates into CASSVSRDRRAFF.